This T cell receptor (beta chain) originates from a study of memory CD4+ T cells and cytomegalovirus serostatus. Study-wide context: Of the healthy Belgian adults, 9 were CMV seropositive and 24 seronegative. Study results and limitations: CD4+ memory repertoires contained about two fifths of the roughly 160 reported CMV TCRbeta sequences.

Per the original methods: Out-of-frame sequences were removed, leaving 2 million to 2.5 million distinct TCRbeta sequences. Sequencing was performed with immunoSEQ multiplex PCR; in TCRdb, only in-frame clones are kept and a portion is missing. The V and J calls and clone size were taken over from that table, and D and trimming were inferred from the DNA. The sample holds tens of thousands of clones, roughly four fifths seen once. Single viable CD3+CD4+CD8-CD45RO+ cells were sorted as the memory CD4+ T cells. Serostatus was set by detecting CMV pp150, pp28, p38, p52 IgG. Trimming shortened V by 3 bases and J by 8 bases, and 13 bases separated the two germline ends. Germline V CDR1 and CDR2: SEHNR, FQNEAQ (reference sequence). This CDR3 is 13 amino acids long. Concerning this clone itself: The antigen is undetermined.

The sequenced sample consisted of memory CD4+ T cells from blood. The clonotype comes from an adult in good health and CMV-seronegative. This rearrangement joins TRBV7-9 to TRBJ1-1, with D hard to call. The CDR3 protein is CASSLRASEEAFF. DNA of the CDR3: TGTGCCAGCAGCTTGAGGGCTTCTGAGGAAGCTTTCTTT. The complete variable domain, with remaining parts taken from reference TRBV7-9 and TRBJ1-1, reads DTGVSQNPRHKITKRGQNVTFRCDPISEHNRLYWYRQTLGQGPEFLTYFQNEAQLEKSRLLSDRFSAERPKGSFSTLEIQRTEQGDSAMYLCASSLRASEEAFFGQGTRLTVV.